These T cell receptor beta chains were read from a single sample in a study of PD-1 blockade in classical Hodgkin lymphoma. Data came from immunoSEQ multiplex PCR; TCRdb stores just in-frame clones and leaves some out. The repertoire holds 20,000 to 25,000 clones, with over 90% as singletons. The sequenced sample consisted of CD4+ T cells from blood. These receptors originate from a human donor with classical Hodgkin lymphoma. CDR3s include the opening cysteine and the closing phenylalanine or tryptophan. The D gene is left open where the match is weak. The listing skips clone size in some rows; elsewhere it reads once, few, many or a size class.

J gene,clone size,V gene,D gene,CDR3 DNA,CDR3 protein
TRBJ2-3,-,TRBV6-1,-,TGTGCCAGTACAAGGGGTGATACGCAGTATTTT,CASTRGDTQYF
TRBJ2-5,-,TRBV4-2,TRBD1,TGTGCCAGCAGCCAAGCCGGGACAGGGGGCGGGGGGGAGACCCAGTACTTC,CASSQAGTGGGGETQYF
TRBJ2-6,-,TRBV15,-,TGTGCCACCAGCAGAGATTTGTACGCTTCTGGGGCCAACGTCCTGACTTTC,CATSRDLYASGANVLTF
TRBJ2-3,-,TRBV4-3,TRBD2,TGCGCCAGCAGCCGGGCCGCCACGGGACTAGCAACAGATACGCAGTATTTT,CASSRAATGLATDTQYF
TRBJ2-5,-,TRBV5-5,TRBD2,TGTGCCAGCAGCCCCCGGACTAGCGGGGGATTGGAGACCCAGTACTTC,CASSPRTSGGLETQYF
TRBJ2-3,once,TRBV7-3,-,TGTGCCAGCAGCACCTCTGGCACAGATACGCAGTATTTT,CASSTSGTDTQYF
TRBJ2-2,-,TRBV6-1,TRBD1,TGTGCCAGCAACACCAGGGGGCCCGGGGAGCTGTTTTTT,CASNTRGPGELFF
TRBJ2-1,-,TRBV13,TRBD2,TGTGCCAGCAGCCATCATAAAACTAGCGGGAGACCCAATGAGCAGTTCTTC,CASSHHKTSGRPNEQFF
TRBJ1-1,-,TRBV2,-,TGTGCCAGCAGCGGGGGGGCGGGAACTGAAGCTTTCTTT,CASSGGAGTEAFF
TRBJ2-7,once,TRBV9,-,TGTGCCAGCAGCGGGGGCGGCGCCTACGAGCAGTACTTC,CASSGGGAYEQYF
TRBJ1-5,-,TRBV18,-,TGTGCCAGCTCACCACCGAGGACCCGGAACCATCAGCCCCAGCATTTT,CASSPPRTRNHQPQHF
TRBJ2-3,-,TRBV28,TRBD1,TGTGCCAGCAGCACCCCCGGGACAGGGAGCACAGATACGCAGTATTTT,CASSTPGTGSTDTQYF
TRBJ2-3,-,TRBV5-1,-,TGCGCCAGCTCCCTTGGGGGCGGCTCCACAGATACGCAGTATTTT,CASSLGGGSTDTQYF
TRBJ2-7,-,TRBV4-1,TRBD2,TGCGCCAGCAGCCAAGGCCTTTTTCCATCCGGGACTAGCACCTACGAGCAGTACTTC,CASSQGLFPSGTSTYEQYF
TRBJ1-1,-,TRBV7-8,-,TGTGCCAGCAGCTTAGCAGGAAACTTTCTCACTGAAGCTTTCTTT,CASSLAGNFLTEAFF
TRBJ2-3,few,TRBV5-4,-,TGTGCCAGCAGCTTGCCGGGTGGCACAGATACGCAGTATTTT,CASSLPGGTDTQYF
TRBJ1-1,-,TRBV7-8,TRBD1,TGTGCCAGCAGCCCCCTGCAGTGGACAGGGGAGCTTGAAGCTTTCTTT,CASSPLQWTGELEAFF
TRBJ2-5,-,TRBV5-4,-,TGTGCCAGCAGCTTTTACGGCCAAGAGACCCAGTACTTC,CASSFYGQETQYF
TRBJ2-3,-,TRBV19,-,TGTGCCAGTGTGAGCACCACAGATACGCAGTATTTT,CASVSTTDTQYF
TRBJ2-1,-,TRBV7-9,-,TGTGCCAGCAGCCCCGGGACGTCTGAGCAGTTCTTC,CASSPGTSEQFF
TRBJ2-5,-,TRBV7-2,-,TGTGCCAGCAGCTGGGCAGTTCAAGAGACCCAGTACTTC,CASSWAVQETQYF
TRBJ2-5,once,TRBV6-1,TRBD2,TGTGCCAGCAGTGAAGGGACACTAGCGGGTAAAGAGACCCAGTACTTC,CASSEGTLAGKETQYF
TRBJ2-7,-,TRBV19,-,TGTGCCAGTAGTGTTCCTCGGGGGCGGGAGCAGTACTTC,CASSVPRGREQYF
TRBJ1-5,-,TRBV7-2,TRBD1,TGTGCCAGCAGCGACAGGGGTAATCAGCCCCAGCATTTT,CASSDRGNQPQHF
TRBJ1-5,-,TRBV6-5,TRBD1,TGTGCCAGCAGCCTCGACAGGGGTAAGCCCCAGCATTTT,CASSLDRGKPQHF
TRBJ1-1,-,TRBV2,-,TGTGCCAGCAAGGAAAGAGAAGGGACTGAAGCTTTCTTT,CASKEREGTEAFF
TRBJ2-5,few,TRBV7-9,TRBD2,TGTGCCAGCAGCTTAGGGAGCCTAGCGGGAACTCGAGAGACCCAGTACTTC,CASSLGSLAGTRETQYF
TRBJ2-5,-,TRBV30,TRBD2,TGTGCCTGGAGACCAGCGGGGTCCCCAGAGACCCAGTACTTC,CAWRPAGSPETQYF
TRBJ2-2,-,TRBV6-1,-,TGTGCCAGCAGTGAATCAGGGGCGCGGACCGGGGAGCTGTTTTTT,CASSESGARTGELFF
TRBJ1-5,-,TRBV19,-,TGTGCCAGTAGTTCCGGGACACCCGATTATCAGCCCCAGCATTTT,CASSSGTPDYQPQHF
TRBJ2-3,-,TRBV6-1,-,TGTGCCAGCAGTCTCGGGGGCGGGGCGAAAGATACGCAGTATTTT,CASSLGGGAKDTQYF
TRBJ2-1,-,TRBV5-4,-,TGTGCCAGCAGCGCTGGGACACTAAGCTCCTACAATGAGCAGTTCTTC,CASSAGTLSSYNEQFF
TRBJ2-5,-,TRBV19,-,TGTGCCAGTAGTATTGGGAGAGAAGAGACCCAGTACTTC,CASSIGREETQYF
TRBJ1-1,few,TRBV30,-,TGTGCCTGGACGGAACTCACTGAAGCTTTCTTT,CAWTELTEAFF
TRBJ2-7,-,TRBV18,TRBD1,TGTGCCAGCTCACCACGAGGACAGGGATTCTACGAGCAGTACTTC,CASSPRGQGFYEQYF
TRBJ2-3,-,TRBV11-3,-,TGTGCCAGCAGCTCCCGTGGGACGGATACGCAGTATTTT,CASSSRGTDTQYF
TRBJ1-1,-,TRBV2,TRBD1,TGTGCCAGCAGGACAGGGGCGGGGACTGAAGCTTTCTTT,CASRTGAGTEAFF
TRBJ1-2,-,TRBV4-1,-,TGCGCCAGCAGCCAAGATCAATTGGAGTACCCAAACTATGGCTACACCTTC,CASSQDQLEYPNYGYTF
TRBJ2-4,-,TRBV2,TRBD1,TGTGCCAGCAGTCGCTCTAGAGGACAGGGTAACATTCAGTACTTC,CASSRSRGQGNIQYF